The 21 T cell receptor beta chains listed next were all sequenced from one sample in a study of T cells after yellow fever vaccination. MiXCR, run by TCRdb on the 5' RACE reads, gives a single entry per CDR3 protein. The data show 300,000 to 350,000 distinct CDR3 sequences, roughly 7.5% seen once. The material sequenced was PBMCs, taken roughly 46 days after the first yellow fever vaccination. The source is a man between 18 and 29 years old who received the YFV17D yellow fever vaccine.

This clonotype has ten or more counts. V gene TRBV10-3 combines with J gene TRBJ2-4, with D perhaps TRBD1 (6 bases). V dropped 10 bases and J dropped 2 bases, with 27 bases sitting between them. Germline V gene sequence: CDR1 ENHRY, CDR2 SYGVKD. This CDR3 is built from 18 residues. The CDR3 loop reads CATSVQVARGLTKNIQYF. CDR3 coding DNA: TGTGCCACCTCCGTTCAGGTTGCTAGGGGGTTAACCAAAAACATTCAGTACTTC.

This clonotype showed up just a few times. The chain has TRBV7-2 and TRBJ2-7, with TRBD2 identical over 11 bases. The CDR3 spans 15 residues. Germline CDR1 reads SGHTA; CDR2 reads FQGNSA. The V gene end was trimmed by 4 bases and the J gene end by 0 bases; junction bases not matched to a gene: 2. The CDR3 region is CASSSLAGVSYEQYF. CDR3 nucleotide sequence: TGTGCCAGCAGCTCACTAGCGGGGGTCTCCTACGAGCAGTACTTC. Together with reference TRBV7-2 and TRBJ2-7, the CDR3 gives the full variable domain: GAGVSQSPSNKVTEKGKDVELRCDPISGHTALYWYRQSLGQGLEFLIYFQGNSAPDKSGLPSDRFSAERTGGSVSTLTIQRTQQEDSAVYLCASSSLAGVSYEQYFGPGTRLTVT.

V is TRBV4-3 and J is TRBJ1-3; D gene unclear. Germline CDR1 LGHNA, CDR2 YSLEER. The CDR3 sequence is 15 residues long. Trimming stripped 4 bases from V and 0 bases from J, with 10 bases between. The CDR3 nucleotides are TGCGCCAGCAGCCGAGACGGCACCTCTGGAAACACCATATATTTT. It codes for CASSRDGTSGNTIYF.

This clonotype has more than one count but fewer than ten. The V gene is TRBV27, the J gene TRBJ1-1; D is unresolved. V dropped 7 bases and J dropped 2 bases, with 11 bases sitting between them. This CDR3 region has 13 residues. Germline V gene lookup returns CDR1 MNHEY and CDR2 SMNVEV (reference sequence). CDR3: CASNKHSNTEAFF. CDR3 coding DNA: TGTGCCAGCAACAAACACAGTAACACTGAAGCTTTCTTT.

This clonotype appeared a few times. The CDR3 spells CASSRGTFGNEKLFF. CDR3 DNA: TGCGCCAGCAGCCGAGGGACATTTGGGAATGAAAAACTGTTTTTT. This chain connects TRBV4-1 to TRBJ1-4; a possible D gene is TRBD1 (6 bases). CDR3 length: 15 amino acids. The V end was cut by 4 bases, the J end by 5 bases, with 14 bases between. Germline lookup yields CDR1 MGHRA and CDR2 YSYEKL.

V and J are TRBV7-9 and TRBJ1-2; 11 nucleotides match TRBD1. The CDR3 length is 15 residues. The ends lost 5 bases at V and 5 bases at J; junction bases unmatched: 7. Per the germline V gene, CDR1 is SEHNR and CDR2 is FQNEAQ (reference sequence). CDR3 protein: CASSTRTGGEYGYTF. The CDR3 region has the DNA TGTGCCAGCAGCACCAGGACAGGGGGCGAGTATGGCTACACCTTC. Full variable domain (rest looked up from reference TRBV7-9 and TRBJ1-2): DTGVSQNPRHKITKRGQNVTFRCDPISEHNRLYWYRQTLGQGPEFLTYFQNEAQLEKSRLLSDRFSAERPKGSFSTLEIQRTEQGDSAMYLCASSTRTGGEYGYTFGSGTRLTVV.

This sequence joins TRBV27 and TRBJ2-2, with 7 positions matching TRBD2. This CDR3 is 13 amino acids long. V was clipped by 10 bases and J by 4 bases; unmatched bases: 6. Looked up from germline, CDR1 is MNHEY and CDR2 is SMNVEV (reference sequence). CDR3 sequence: CATKRGITGELFF. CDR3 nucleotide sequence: TGTGCCACCAAGCGGGGAATCACCGGGGAGCTGTTTTTT.

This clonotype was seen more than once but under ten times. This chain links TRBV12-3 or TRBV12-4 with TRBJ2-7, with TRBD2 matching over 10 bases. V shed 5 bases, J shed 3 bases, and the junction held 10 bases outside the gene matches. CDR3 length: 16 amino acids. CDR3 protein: CASSPRGLAEVYEQYF. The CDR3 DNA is TGTGCCAGCAGTCCGCGTGGACTAGCGGAGGTCTACGAGCAGTACTTC.

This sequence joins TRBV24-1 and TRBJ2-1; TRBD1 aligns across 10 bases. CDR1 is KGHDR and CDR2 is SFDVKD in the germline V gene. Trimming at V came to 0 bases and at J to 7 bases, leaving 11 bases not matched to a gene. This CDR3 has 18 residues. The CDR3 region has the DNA TGTGCCACCAGTGATTTGAGCCGAAAAGGACAGGGGGGGAATGAGCAGTTCTTC. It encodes CATSDLSRKGQGGNEQFF.

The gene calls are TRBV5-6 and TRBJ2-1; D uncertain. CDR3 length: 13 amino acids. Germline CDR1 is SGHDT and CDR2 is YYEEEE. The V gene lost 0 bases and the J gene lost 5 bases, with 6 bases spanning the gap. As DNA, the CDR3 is TGTGCCAGCAGCTTGGGCCTGAACAATGAGCAGTTCTTC. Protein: CASSLGLNNEQFF.

The CDR3 nucleotides read TGTGCCAGCAGCGTATCAACTAGCGGGGGAGATACGCAGTATTTT. Encoded protein: CASSVSTSGGDTQYF. The chain recombines TRBV9 with TRBJ2-3; TRBD2 matches 11 bases. V was pared by 1 base and J by 5 bases, with 3 bases of the junction left unmatched. Germline CDR1 and CDR2: SGDLS and YYNGEE. CDR3 size: 15 residues.

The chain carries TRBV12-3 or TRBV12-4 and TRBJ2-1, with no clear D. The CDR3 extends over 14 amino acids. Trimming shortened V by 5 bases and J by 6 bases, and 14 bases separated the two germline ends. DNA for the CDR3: TGTGCCAGCAGTCCCGGTAGGCAGAGCAATGAGCAGTTCTTC. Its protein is CASSPGRQSNEQFF.

CDR3 bases: TGCAGCGCCGGACAGGGGATAGTCCAAGAGACCCAGTACTTC. Its translation: CSAGQGIVQETQYF. The rearrangement joins TRBV29-1 to TRBJ2-5; TRBD1 matches at 9 bases. J lost 1 base, V lost 7 bases, and 7 bases had no gene match. This CDR3 region has 14 residues. Germline V gene data show CDR1 as SQVTM and CDR2 as ANQGSEA.

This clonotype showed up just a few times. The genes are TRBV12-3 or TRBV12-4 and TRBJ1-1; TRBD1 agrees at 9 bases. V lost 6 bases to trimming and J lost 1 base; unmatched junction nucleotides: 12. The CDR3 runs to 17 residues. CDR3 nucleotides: TGTGCCAGCAGCCCAGGTCCCGGGACAGGGTGGAACACTGAAGCTTTCTTT. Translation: CASSPGPGTGWNTEAFF.

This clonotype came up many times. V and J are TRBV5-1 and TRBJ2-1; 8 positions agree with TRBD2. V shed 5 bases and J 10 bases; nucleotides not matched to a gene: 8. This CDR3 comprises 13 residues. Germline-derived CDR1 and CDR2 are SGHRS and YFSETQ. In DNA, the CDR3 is TGCGCCAGCAGGTCGGTAGCGGGGATCGAGCAGTTCTTC. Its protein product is CASRSVAGIEQFF.

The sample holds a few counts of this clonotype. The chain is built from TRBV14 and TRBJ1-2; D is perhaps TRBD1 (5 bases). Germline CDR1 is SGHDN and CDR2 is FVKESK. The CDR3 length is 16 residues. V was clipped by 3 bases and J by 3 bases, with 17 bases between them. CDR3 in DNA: TGTGCCAGCAGCCACCTTCCTGGCGGGGGACACTATGGCTACACCTTC. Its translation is CASSHLPGGGHYGYTF.

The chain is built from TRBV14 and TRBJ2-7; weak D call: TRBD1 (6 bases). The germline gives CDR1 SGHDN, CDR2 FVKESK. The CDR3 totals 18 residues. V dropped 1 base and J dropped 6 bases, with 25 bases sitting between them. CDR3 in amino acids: CASSQVGLRDKTIAEQYF. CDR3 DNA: TGTGCCAGCAGCCAAGTGGGTCTCCGGGACAAGACTATAGCCGAGCAGTACTTC. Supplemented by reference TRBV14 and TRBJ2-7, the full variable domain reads EAGVTQFPSHSVIEKGQTVTLRCDPISGHDNLYWYRRVMGKEIKFLLHFVKESKQDESGMPNNRFLAERTGGTYSTLKVQPAELEDSGVYFCASSQVGLRDKTIAEQYFGPGTRLTVT.

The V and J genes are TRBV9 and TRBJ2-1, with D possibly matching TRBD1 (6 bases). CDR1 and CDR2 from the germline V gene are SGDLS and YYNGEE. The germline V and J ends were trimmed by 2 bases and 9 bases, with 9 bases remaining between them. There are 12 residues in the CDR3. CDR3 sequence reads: CASSVRGGEQFF. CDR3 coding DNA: TGTGCCAGCAGCGTCAGGGGCGGTGAGCAGTTCTTC.

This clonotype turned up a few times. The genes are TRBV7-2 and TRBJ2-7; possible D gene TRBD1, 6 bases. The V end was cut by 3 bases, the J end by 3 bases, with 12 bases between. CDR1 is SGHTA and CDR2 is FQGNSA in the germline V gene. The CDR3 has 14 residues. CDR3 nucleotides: TGTGCCAGCAGCTTCCGGACAGAATACTACGAGCAGTACGTC. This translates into CASSFRTEYYEQYV.

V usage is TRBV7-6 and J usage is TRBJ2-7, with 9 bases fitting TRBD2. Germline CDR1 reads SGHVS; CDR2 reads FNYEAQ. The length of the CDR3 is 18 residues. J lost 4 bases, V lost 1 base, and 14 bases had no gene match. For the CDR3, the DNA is TGTGCCAGCAGCTTAGACCCTCCTAGCGGGGATTTATGGTACGAGCAGTACTTC. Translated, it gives CASSLDPPSGDLWYEQYF.

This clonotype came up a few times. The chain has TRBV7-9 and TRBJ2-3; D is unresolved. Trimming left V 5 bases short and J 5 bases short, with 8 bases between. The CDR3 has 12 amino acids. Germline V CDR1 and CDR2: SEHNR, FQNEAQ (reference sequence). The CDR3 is CASSPAVDTQYF. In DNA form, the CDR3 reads TGTGCCAGCAGCCCTGCAGTAGATACGCAGTATTTT. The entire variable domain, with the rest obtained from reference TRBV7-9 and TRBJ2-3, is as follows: DTGVSQNPRHKITKRGQNVTFRCDPISEHNRLYWYRQTLGQGPEFLTYFQNEAQLEKSRLLSDRFSAERPKGSFSTLEIQRTEQGDSAMYLCASSPAVDTQYFGPGTRLTVL.